The 11 T cell receptor beta chains in this list originate from one sample, sequenced in a study of T cell clonotyping in hematopoietic cell transplantation. Using immunoSEQ multiplex PCR, the repertoire was profiled, and TCRdb retains in-frame clones only, with some absent. Among over 6,000 clones listed, about 83% were seen once. The specimen was peripheral blood mononuclear cells, collected 100 days after allogeneic stem cell transplant. These receptor sequences come from a female patient in her thirties or forties who had an allogeneic stem cell transplant from a related donor, so the T cells may come from the graft donor. Some clones in this sample may be carry-over from other donors' samples.

This chain uses TRBV19 with TRBJ2-7, with TRBD2 matching 7 bases. J lost 3 bases, V lost 6 bases, and 11 bases had no gene match. This CDR3 has 15 residues. The germline V gene has CDR1 LNHDA and CDR2 SQIVND (reference sequence). This CDR3 reads CASRAPGTTIYEQYF. The CDR3 DNA is TGTGCCAGTAGGGCCCCCGGGACTACGATCTACGAGCAGTACTTC.

This chain joins TRBV7-9 and TRBJ1-1; perhaps TRBD1 as D (6 bases). Germline loops: CDR1 SEHNR, CDR2 FQNEAQ (reference sequence). The CDR3 totals 14 residues. Trimming took off 1 base at V and 4 bases at J, with 10 bases between the two ends. DNA of the CDR3: TGTGCCAGCAGCTTAGTTACAGGGCGCACTGAAGCTTTCTTT. Amino acid sequence: CASSLVTGRTEAFF.

This clone was picked up a small number of times. The chain links TRBV25-1 to TRBJ2-5; D assignment may be TRBD1 or TRBD2 (7 bases each). The CDR3 covers 14 residues. V lost 5 bases, J lost 5 bases, and 15 bases lay in between. Germline V lookup: CDR1 MGHDK, CDR2 SYGVNS. Here the CDR3 reads CASSSWGGQETQYF. The CDR3 bases are TGTGCCAGCAGTTCCTGGGGGGGACAGGAGACCCAGTACTTC.

V is TRBV27 and J is TRBJ1-5; 7 nucleotides match TRBD1. CDR1 is MNHEY and CDR2 is SMNVEV in the germline V gene (reference sequence). V gave up 5 bases and J gave up 6 bases; unmatched junction bases: 10. CDR3 length equals 15 residues. CDR3 in amino acids: CASSPLDRVTQPQHF. CDR3 sequence (DNA): TGTGCCAGCAGTCCCCTCGACAGGGTCACTCAGCCCCAGCATTTT.

The CDR3 sequence is CASISYNEQFF. The CDR3 DNA reads as TGTGCCAGCATTTCCTACAATGAGCAGTTCTTC. The gene calls are TRBV6-1 and TRBJ2-1; D is unclear. V lost 7 bases and J 1 base, leaving 2 bases between the germline ends. Germline V gene lookup returns CDR1 MNHNS and CDR2 SASEGT. This CDR3 has 11 amino acids.

J is TRBJ1-2 and V is TRBV7-8; a possible D gene is TRBD1 (6 bases). The CDR3 has 12 amino acids. V lost 5 bases to trimming and J lost 5 bases, with 9 bases between them. Looked up from germline, CDR1 is SGHVS and CDR2 is FQNEAQ. The CDR3 sequence: CASSPGDYGYTF. CDR3 bases: TGTGCCAGCAGCCCAGGGGATTATGGCTACACCTTC.

J is TRBJ2-3 and V is TRBV10-1; no reliable D call. The CDR3 extends over 15 amino acids. Per the germline V gene, CDR1 is WNHNN and CDR2 is SYGVQD (reference sequence). Trimming cost V 2 bases and J 3 bases, with 12 bases left between them. The CDR3 loop reads CASSEGTFQTDTQYF. The CDR3 coding sequence is TGCGCCAGCAGTGAGGGTACCTTCCAAACAGATACGCAGTATTTT.

The chain couples TRBV29-1 to TRBJ1-1; 8 bases line up with TRBD1. V was pared by 7 bases and J by 0 bases, with 7 bases of the junction left unmatched. The CDR3 is 14 residues long. Looked up from germline, CDR1 is SQVTM and CDR2 is ANQGSEA. CDR3: CSATRQGMNTEAFF. CDR3 in DNA: TGCAGCGCTACCCGACAGGGGATGAACACTGAAGCTTTCTTT.

This sequence joins TRBV7-2 and TRBJ2-4; 10 nucleotides match TRBD2. This CDR3 is built from 19 residues. Germline V gene lookup returns CDR1 SGHTA and CDR2 FQGNSA. The V gene end was trimmed by 7 bases and the J gene end by 3 bases; junction bases not matched to a gene: 18. CDR3 in amino acids: CASTQSGTSERSGKNIQYF. CDR3 nucleotide sequence: TGTGCCAGCACCCAATCCGGGACTAGCGAAAGGTCGGGCAAAAACATTCAGTACTTC.

The gene calls are TRBV2 and TRBJ2-5; 7 nucleotides match TRBD1. Matching the DNA end better, TRBJ2-7 makes the J call doubtful. CDR3 length equals 13 residues. The germline gives CDR1 SNHLY, CDR2 FYNNEI. The CDR3 nucleotides are TGTGCCAGCACCAGGGGGATCGGCTACGAGCAGTACTTC. Translating it yields CASTRGIGYEQYF.

The V call is TRBV27, the J call TRBJ1-5; D ambiguous. This CDR3 spans 15 amino acids. Germline loops: CDR1 MNHEY, CDR2 SMNVEV (reference sequence). The V and J ends lost 2 bases and 3 bases respectively, with 11 bases between them. CDR3 residues: CASSLLVTINQPQHF. In DNA form, the CDR3 reads TGTGCCAGCAGTTTACTGGTCACCATCAATCAGCCCCAGCATTTT.